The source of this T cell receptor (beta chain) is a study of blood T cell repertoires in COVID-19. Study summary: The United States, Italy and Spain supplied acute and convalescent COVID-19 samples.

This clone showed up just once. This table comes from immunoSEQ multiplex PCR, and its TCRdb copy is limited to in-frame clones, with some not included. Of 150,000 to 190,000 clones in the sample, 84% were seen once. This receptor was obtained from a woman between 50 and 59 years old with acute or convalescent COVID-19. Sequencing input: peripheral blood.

CDR3: CASSLFQNTEAFF. In DNA form, the CDR3 reads TGTGCCAGCAGCTTGTTTCAGAACACTGAAGCTTTCTTT. This chain joins TRBV5-4 and TRBJ1-1, with no clear D. This CDR3 has 13 amino acids. V lost 1 base to trimming and J lost 1 base, with 5 bases between them. Germline CDR1 SGHNT, CDR2 YYREEE (reference sequence).